Below are 17 T cell receptor beta chains sequenced from a single sample in a study of T-cell memory formation after mild COVID-19. TCRdb ran MiXCR on the 5' RACE reads and lists one entry per CDR3 protein. The repertoire has about 250,000 distinct CDR3 sequences, 16% of them found once; the top ten carry around 3.8%. The sequenced sample was PBMCs or a T cell subset sorted from them (not recorded which). These receptors were collected from a man between 18 and 29 years old who had mild COVID-19 (a few samples of this study predate the infection). Cell type and time point are not known.

V and J are TRBV30 and TRBJ1-3; no clear D gene. The V gene lost 5 bases and the J gene lost 0 bases, with 5 bases spanning the gap. In germline, CDR1 is GTSNPN, CDR2 SVGIG (reference sequence). This CDR3 is built from 12 residues. CDR3 sequence reads: CAWALSGNTIYF. CDR3 bases: TGTGCCTGGGCCCTCTCTGGAAACACCATATATTTT.

This clonotype was found a few times. The chain joins TRBV7-8 to TRBJ2-3; 8 positions match TRBD2. V was clipped by 5 bases and J by 6 bases; unmatched bases: 7. The CDR3 has 14 amino acids. Germline CDR1 is SGHVS and CDR2 is FQNEAQ. This CDR3 reads CASSLSGEGDTQYF. In DNA form, the CDR3 reads TGTGCCAGCAGCCTTAGCGGGGAGGGGGATACGCAGTATTTT.

This clonotype has a count of ten or more. This rearrangement joins TRBV7-2 to TRBJ2-5; D remains unclear. CDR1 is SGHTA and CDR2 is FQGNSA in the germline V gene. Trimming took off 5 bases at V and 2 bases at J, with 6 bases between the two ends. This CDR3 comprises 12 residues. CDR3 sequence reads: CASSVGQETQYF. CDR3 coding DNA: TGTGCCAGCAGCGTCGGGCAAGAGACCCAGTACTTC. Drawing the rest from reference TRBV7-2 and TRBJ2-5, the complete variable domain is GAGVSQSPSNKVTEKGKDVELRCDPISGHTALYWYRQSLGQGLEFLIYFQGNSAPDKSGLPSDRFSAERTGGSVSTLTIQRTQQEDSAVYLCASSVGQETQYFGPGTRLLVL.

The chain combines TRBV27 with TRBJ1-6, with D perhaps TRBD1 (6 bases). Trimming cost V 0 bases and J 11 bases, with 11 bases left between them. CDR3 length: 14 residues. Germline V lookup: CDR1 MNHEY, CDR2 SMNVEV (reference sequence). The CDR3 region has the DNA TGTGCCAGCAGTTTATCCAGGACAGTGACACCCCTCCACTTT. It yields the protein CASSLSRTVTPLHF.

This clonotype was picked up many times. CDR3 in amino acids: CASSLIGTGELFF. CDR3 nucleotides: TGTGCCAGCAGTTTAATCGGCACCGGGGAGCTGTTTTTT. The chain carries TRBV28 and TRBJ2-2; D is uncertain. The germline V and J ends were trimmed by 2 bases and 4 bases, with 5 bases remaining between them. The CDR3 contains 13 residues. CDR1 is MDHEN, CDR2 SYDVKM, per germline.

The V call is TRBV2, the J call TRBJ2-7; D is unresolved. Looked up from germline, CDR1 is SNHLY and CDR2 is FYNNEI. Trimming took off 7 bases at V and 3 bases at J, with 13 bases between the two ends. The CDR3 extends over 13 amino acids. CDR3 sequence (DNA): TGTGCCAGCACCGCAAAATGGAGCTACGAGCAGTACGTC. Its translation is CASTAKWSYEQYV.

V is TRBV6-2 or TRBV6-3 and J is TRBJ1-2; TRBD1 matches at 8 bases. J gave up 3 bases and V 8 bases, and 8 bases lay outside the gene matches. Germline V gene sequence: CDR1 MNHEY, CDR2 SVGEGT. This CDR3 is built from 14 residues. CDR3 nucleotide sequence: TGTGCCAGCGGATCAGGGGGCCGGTACTATGGCTACACCTTC. This gives the protein CASGSGGRYYGYTF.

This clonotype was seen a few times. This chain connects TRBV6-2 or TRBV6-3 to TRBJ1-1; D is ambiguous. From germline, CDR1 is MNHEY and CDR2 SVGEGT. The CDR3 is 16 amino acids. Deletions cut 2 bases from V and 0 bases from J, with 13 bases between. CDR3 loop: CASSYPKTDMNTEAFF. CDR3 nucleotides: TGTGCCAGCAGTTACCCGAAGACTGACATGAACACTGAAGCTTTCTTT.

This clonotype was found a few times. The chain joins TRBV12-3 or TRBV12-4 to TRBJ1-1; 7 bases are a match to TRBD1. The CDR3 spans 13 residues. V lost 3 bases to trimming and J lost 4 bases; unmatched junction nucleotides: 2. The CDR3 sequence is CASSFAGGTEAFF. In nucleotides, the CDR3 is TGTGCCAGCAGTTTTGCAGGGGGCACTGAAGCTTTCTTT.

There are a few counts of this clonotype. V is TRBV27 and J is TRBJ2-2, with TRBD2 matching 7 bases. The CDR3 runs 13 residues. Germline V gives CDR1 MNHEY, CDR2 SMNVEV (reference sequence). V dropped 5 bases and J dropped 4; count of bases not matched to a gene: 1. The CDR3 region is CASSAGVTGELFF. In DNA form, the CDR3 reads TGTGCCAGCAGTGCGGGGGTCACCGGGGAGCTGTTTTTT.

The gene calls are TRBV7-6 and TRBJ2-2; possible D gene TRBD2, 7 bases. CDR1 and CDR2 from the germline V gene are SGHVS and FNYEAQ. The CDR3 has 15 amino acids. With 0 bases removed from V and 6 bases from J, the gap between germline ends came to 11 bases. In nucleotides, the CDR3 is TGTGCCAGCAGCTTAGCGGGGGGGCGTCCCGGGGAGCTGTTTTTT. It specifies CASSLAGGRPGELFF.

This chain joins TRBV6-1 and TRBJ1-6; D not resolved. Between the trimmed V and J ends, which lost 2 bases and 10 bases, there was a span of 9 bases. The CDR3 has 13 amino acids. From germline, CDR1 is MNHNS and CDR2 SASEGT. The CDR3 region is CASSEILLSPLHF. Here the CDR3 DNA reads TGTGCCAGCAGTGAAATCCTACTGTCACCCCTCCACTTT.

The chain has TRBV7-9 and TRBJ2-7; the D gene is possibly TRBD2 (6 bases). The CDR3 has 10 amino acids. The V gene lost 6 bases and the J gene lost 7 bases, with 7 bases spanning the gap. Germline-derived CDR1 and CDR2 are SEHNR and FQNEAQ (reference sequence). CDR3 in DNA: TGTGCCAGCAGTGGGACTGAGCAGTACTTC. Protein product: CASSGTEQYF.

This clonotype was picked up a small number of times. The genes are TRBV3-1 and TRBJ2-7; 8 nucleotides align to TRBD1. There are 11 residues in the CDR3. The V segment lost 3 bases and the J segment 11 bases; nucleotides outside the gene matches: 3. Germline CDR1 LGHDT, CDR2 YNNKEL (reference sequence). The CDR3 sequence is CASSQDRAKYF. CDR3 bases: TGTGCCAGCAGCCAGGACAGGGCCAAGTACTTC.

The gene calls are TRBV6-1 and TRBJ1-5; 7 positions match TRBD1. This CDR3 region has 14 residues. The junction had 2 bases not matched to a gene; V was cut back by 6 bases and J by 0 bases. Germline V lookup: CDR1 MNHNS, CDR2 SASEGT. The CDR3 coding sequence is TGTGCCAGCAGAGACAGGGTTAGCAATCAGCCCCAGCATTTT. The encoded protein is CASRDRVSNQPQHF.

This clonotype appeared a few times. V and J are TRBV18 and TRBJ2-2; 7 bases align to TRBD1. This CDR3 has 17 residues. From germline, CDR1 is KGHSH and CDR2 LQKENI. V lost 2 bases to trimming and J lost 4 bases; unmatched junction nucleotides: 10. DNA of the CDR3: TGTGCCAGCTCACCAAAGGGGACAGCTAGGGCCACCGGGGAGCTGTTTTTT. It encodes CASSPKGTARATGELFF. Full variable domain (missing parts from reference TRBV18 and TRBJ2-2): NAGVMQNPRHLVRRRGQEARLRCSPMKGHSHVYWYRQLPEEGLKFMVYLQKENIIDESGMPKERFSAEFPKEGPSILRIQQVVRGDSAAYFCASSPKGTARATGELFFGEGSRLTVL.

There are a few counts of this clonotype. The chain couples TRBV20-1 to TRBJ2-7, with 8 bases that match TRBD2. There are 15 residues in the CDR3. From germline, CDR1 is DFQATT and CDR2 SNEGSKA (reference sequence). Germline trimming cut 0 bases from V and 4 bases from J; bases unmatched to any gene: 8. The CDR3 region is CSARELAGLEYEQYF. The CDR3 region has the DNA TGCAGTGCTAGAGAGTTAGCGGGATTGGAGTACGAGCAGTACTTC.